This T cell receptor beta chain stems from a study of OX40 agonist ivuxolimab in advanced cancers. Study context: An anti-OX40 (CD134) antibody with agonistic activity, ivuxolimab, was administered to patients. Patients were treated with intravenous ivuxolimab, dosed at 0.01 to 10 mg/kg and infused every 2 weeks.

Here immunoSEQ multiplex PCR was the method, and the copy in TCRdb shows in-frame clones only, minus some. The sample yields approximately 30,000 clones, roughly 84% seen once. This clone was found once. V was trimmed by 5 bases and J by 0 bases, leaving 19 bases between them. This CDR3 has 17 residues. In germline, CDR1 is MDHEN, CDR2 SYDVKM. The starting material was CD4+ or CD8+ T cells sorted from blood, obtained in a trial of the OX40 agonist ivuxolimab. This clonotype originated in an adult with an advanced solid tumor such as melanoma, head and neck, liver or kidney cancer. V and J are TRBV28 and TRBJ2-5; no clear D gene. DNA of the CDR3: TGTGCCAGCAGTAAAGGAGCACCTACTCCGTACCAAGAGACCCAGTACTTC. It encodes CASSKGAPTPYQETQYF.